This T cell receptor beta chain was retrieved from a study of T cells in localized non-small cell lung cancer. The method was immunoSEQ multiplex PCR; TCRdb's version includes in-frame clones alone and lacks a portion of them. Among approximately 150,000 clones listed, about 90% were seen once. The sample was peripheral blood, taken before any cancer treatment. The clonotype comes from a female donor over 55 with stage I lung adenocarcinoma.

The DNA of the CDR3 is TGTGCCAGCAGCTCCCCCGCGGGGTCCGGAAACACCATATATTTT. It yields the protein CASSSPAGSGNTIYF. The chain joins TRBV28 to TRBJ1-3, with D uncertain. The CDR3 covers 15 residues. CDR1 and CDR2 from the germline V gene are MDHEN and SYDVKM. The ends were cut back, 6 bases at V and 4 bases at J, with 16 bases in the middle.